These 24 T cell receptor beta chains were sequenced from one sample in a study of shared clonotypes between healthy human individuals. Sequencing used immunoSEQ multiplex PCR; TCRdb keeps in-frame clones, though not all of them. The table lists about half a million clones, approximately 79% of them singletons. The specimen sequenced was PBMCs. The origin of the receptors is a middle-aged woman in good health. Some clones in this sample may be carry-over from other donors' samples.

This clone was counted a few times. V usage is TRBV9 and J usage is TRBJ2-1; 8 positions match TRBD2. The CDR3 spans 14 residues. CDR1 and CDR2 from the germline V gene are SGDLS and YYNGEE. V gave up 5 bases and J gave up 2 bases; unmatched junction bases: 3. In DNA form, the CDR3 reads TGTGCCAGCAGTAAGCGGGAGCCCTACAATGAGCAGTTCTTC. It specifies CASSKREPYNEQFF.

This clone showed up just once. This chain uses TRBV5-1 with TRBJ2-3; 7 bases fit TRBD2. This CDR3 spans 15 amino acids. Germline V CDR1 and CDR2: SGHRS, YFSETQ. Unmatched junction bases numbered 2, after V lost 0 bases and J lost 1 base. CDR3 nucleotides: TGCGCCAGCAGCTTGGGGACTAGGGGCACAGATACGCAGTATTTT. It yields the protein CASSLGTRGTDTQYF.

The chain links TRBV9 to TRBJ2-7; TRBD2 matches at 8 bases. CDR3 length equals 14 residues. In germline, CDR1 is SGDLS, CDR2 YYNGEE. Germline trimming cut 1 base from V and 5 bases from J; bases unmatched to any gene: 5. CDR3 coding DNA: TGTGCCAGCAGCGTACGAGCGGGAGTGGACGAGCAGTACTTC. This sequence encodes CASSVRAGVDEQYF.

This sequence joins TRBV2 and TRBJ1-1; 9 bases are a match to TRBD1. Per germline, CDR1 SNHLY and CDR2 FYNNEI. The CDR3 has 15 residues. Trimming cost V 7 bases and J 0 bases; bases outside gene matches: 6. The CDR3, as DNA: TGTGCCAGCACCAGGGACAGGGCCCTGAACACTGAAGCTTTCTTT. Translation: CASTRDRALNTEAFF.

The rearrangement uses TRBV29-1 and TRBJ2-5; D is possibly TRBD2 (5 bases). The germline gives CDR1 SQVTM, CDR2 ANQGSEA. The CDR3 is 13 residues long. V was clipped by 0 bases and J by 5 bases, with 10 bases between them. For the CDR3, the DNA is TGCAGCGTTGAAGAAGGAGGATCGGAGACCCAGTACTTC. It specifies CSVEEGGSETQYF.

The V call is TRBV28, the J call TRBJ1-2; 8 bases are a match to TRBD1. V gave up 3 bases and J gave up 4 bases; unmatched junction bases: 7. CDR3 length equals 15 residues. Germline CDR1 and CDR2: MDHEN and SYDVKM. CDR3 loop: CASSFLGTGLYGYTF. The CDR3 coding sequence is TGTGCCAGCAGTTTTTTAGGGACAGGACTCTATGGCTACACCTTC.

V is TRBV9 and J is TRBJ2-1, with 7 bases identical to TRBD2. Germline lookup yields CDR1 SGDLS and CDR2 YYNGEE. The CDR3 is made up of 15 amino acids. Trimming at V came to 0 bases and at J to 4 bases, leaving 4 bases not matched to a gene. Written as DNA, the CDR3 is TGTGCCAGCAGCGTAGGACGGGAGGCGTACAATGAGCAGTTCTTC. It translates to CASSVGREAYNEQFF.

V usage is TRBV19 and J usage is TRBJ2-1; the match to TRBD1 covers 8 bases. This CDR3 is 14 amino acids long. With V trimmed by 5 bases and J by 2 bases, 2 bases remained unmatched. In germline, CDR1 is LNHDA, CDR2 SQIVND (reference sequence). CDR3 sequence reads: CASSLTGAYNEQFF. In DNA, the CDR3 is TGTGCCAGTAGTTTGACAGGGGCCTACAATGAGCAGTTCTTC.

This clone was seen just once. This rearrangement joins TRBV11-2 to TRBJ2-1; TRBD2 matches at 14 bases. This CDR3 spans 15 amino acids. The J segment lost 8 bases and the V segment lost 4 bases, leaving 4 bases of the junction unmatched. The germline gives CDR1 SGHAT, CDR2 FQNNGV. The CDR3 is CASSSGTSGRHEQFF. The CDR3 DNA sequence: TGTGCCAGCAGCTCCGGGACTAGCGGGAGACATGAGCAGTTCTTC.

The V call is TRBV7-8, the J call TRBJ2-1; 12 positions agree with TRBD2. This CDR3 region has 19 residues. V lost 7 bases and J lost 5; bases outside the gene matches: 18. CDR1 and CDR2 from the germline V gene are SGHVS and FQNEAQ. DNA for the CDR3: TGTGCCAGCACCAAACTCGGTTCGGCTAGCGGGAGGGTGAACAATGAGCAGTTCTTC. Translated: CASTKLGSASGRVNNEQFF.

The chain joins TRBV6-1 to TRBJ2-5; tentatively, D is TRBD2 (5 bases). Germline assignment: CDR1 MNHNS and CDR2 SASEGT. The CDR3 consists of 16 residues. The V gene lost 3 bases and the J gene lost 2 bases, with 16 bases spanning the gap. The CDR3, as DNA: TGTGCCAGCAGTGACGCCCTAGTAGCGACACAAGAGACCCAGTACTTC. It codes for CASSDALVATQETQYF.

The chain employs TRBV28 and TRBJ1-1; no clear D. The V and J ends lost 2 bases and 7 bases respectively, with 11 bases between them. CDR3 length equals 13 residues. Per germline, CDR1 MDHEN and CDR2 SYDVKM. The CDR3 here is CASSLGPVVEAFF. The CDR3, as DNA: TGTGCCAGCAGTTTAGGACCGGTCGTTGAAGCTTTCTTT.

The gene calls are TRBV7-9 and TRBJ2-7; 10 bases line up with TRBD1. The J segment lost 6 bases and the V segment lost 5 bases, leaving 7 bases of the junction unmatched. The CDR3 is 14 amino acids. The germline CDR1 and CDR2 sequences are SEHNR and FQNEAQ (reference sequence). In DNA form, the CDR3 reads TGTGCCAGCAGCCCCTCCGGGACAGGGGTCGAGCAGTACTTC. Protein product: CASSPSGTGVEQYF.

The CDR3 sequence: CATSRQNTANYGYTF. The CDR3 bases are TGTGCCACCAGCAGACAAAACACAGCTAACTATGGCTACACCTTC. This chain links TRBV15 with TRBJ1-2; D gene ambiguous. V was shortened by 2 bases and J by 0 bases, with 10 bases between the two germline ends. Germline loops: CDR1 LNHNV, CDR2 YYDKDF (reference sequence). This CDR3 has 15 amino acids.

V is TRBV25-1 and J is TRBJ2-7; 8 bases fit TRBD2. Germline CDR1 MGHDK, CDR2 SYGVNS. The CDR3 contains 13 residues. With 4 bases clipped from V and 6 bases from J, the junction kept 5 bases outside the gene matches. CDR3 protein: CASSGTSLREQYF. The CDR3, as DNA: TGTGCCAGCAGTGGGACTAGCCTTCGCGAGCAGTACTTC.

This chain links TRBV11-3 with TRBJ1-1; D is possibly TRBD1 (5 bases). The V end lost 3 bases, the J end lost 1 base, and 6 bases lay between the germline ends. The length of the CDR3 is 13 residues. Looked up from germline, CDR1 is SGHNT and CDR2 is YENEEA. Here the CDR3 DNA reads TGTGCCAGCAGCTTTGACAGGAACACTGAAGCTTTCTTT. It yields the protein CASSFDRNTEAFF.

The CDR3 DNA sequence: TGCAGTGCTCGGACAGGGAATGGCTACACCTTC. Its translation: CSARTGNGYTF. J is TRBJ1-2 and V is TRBV20-1; 8 bases agree with TRBD1. The germline CDR1 and CDR2 sequences are DFQATT and SNEGSKA (reference sequence). V trimming: 5 bases; J trimming: 6 bases; junction bases outside the gene matches: 2. There are 11 residues in the CDR3.

This chain joins TRBV6-6 and TRBJ2-5; TRBD2 aligns across 11 bases. Losses at the gene ends were 5 bases for V and 5 bases for J; bases not matched to a gene: 7. The CDR3 consists of 15 residues. The germline V gene encodes CDR1 MNHNY and CDR2 SVGAGI (reference sequence). CDR3 DNA sequence: TGTGCCAGCAGTGCCACTAGCGGGAGTCCCGAGACCCAGTACTTC. Amino acid sequence: CASSATSGSPETQYF.

The CDR3 bases are TGTGCCAGCAGTTTAACCACGGGAGGGGGGTACGAGCAGTACTTC. The encoded protein is CASSLTTGGGYEQYF. J is TRBJ2-7 and V is TRBV28; TRBD2 matches 8 bases. Germline V gene data show CDR1 as MDHEN and CDR2 as SYDVKM. Losses at the gene ends were 2 bases for V and 4 bases for J; bases not matched to a gene: 7. The CDR3 has 15 residues.

The chain joins TRBV15 to TRBJ2-7; TRBD1 or TRBD2 may be the D gene (6 bases each). Germline V gene data show CDR1 as LNHNV and CDR2 as YYDKDF (reference sequence). Deletions cut 0 bases from V and 6 bases from J, with 18 bases between. The CDR3 sequence is 16 residues long. The CDR3 nucleotides are TGTGCCACCAGCAGAGATAGGGGGGCCGACTTGGGCGAGCAGTACTTC. This sequence encodes CATSRDRGADLGEQYF.

V is TRBV7-9 and J is TRBJ2-3; 9 bases align to TRBD2. The CDR3 is made up of 19 amino acids. After removal of 5 bases from V and 1 base from J, the junction contained 16 bases not matched to a gene. CDR1 and CDR2 from the germline V gene are SEHNR and FQNEAQ (reference sequence). The CDR3 region has the DNA TGTGCCAGCAGCCCGCGGGCTAGCGGGATAGTCATGGGCACAGATACGCAGTATTTT. It is translated as CASSPRASGIVMGTDTQYF.

This clone was found a few times. The chain combines TRBV14 with TRBJ2-1; D call uncertain. The CDR3 covers 13 residues. V lost 0 bases and J 8 bases, leaving 8 bases between the germline ends. CDR1 SGHDN and CDR2 FVKESK come from the germline V gene. CDR3 loop: CASSQDNGDEQFF. The CDR3 DNA reads as TGTGCCAGCAGCCAAGACAATGGCGATGAGCAGTTCTTC.

This chain connects TRBV5-1 to TRBJ2-1; no reliable D call. The ends were cut back, 1 base at V and 8 bases at J, with 19 bases in the middle. Looked up from germline, CDR1 is SGHRS and CDR2 is YFSETQ. There are 16 residues in the CDR3. CDR3 in DNA: TGCGCCAGCAGCTTGAGCCTACAGCTTATTGACCATGAGCAGTTCTTC. It specifies CASSLSLQLIDHEQFF. The complete variable domain, with remaining parts taken from reference TRBV5-1 and TRBJ2-1, reads KAGVTQTPRYLIKTRGQQVTLSCSPISGHRSVSWYQQTPGQGLQFLFEYFSETQRNKGNFPGRFSGRQFSNSRSEMNVSTLELGDSALYLCASSLSLQLIDHEQFFGPGTRLTVL.

This clone was observed a single time. The chain joins TRBV7-9 to TRBJ2-5, with 16 bases aligning to TRBD2. Looked up from germline, CDR1 is SEHNR and CDR2 is FQNEAQ (reference sequence). The CDR3 runs 16 residues. J gave up 5 bases and V 6 bases, and 6 bases lay outside the gene matches. Here the CDR3 DNA reads TGTGCCAGCAGTCAAATGGGACTAGCGGGAGGGGAGACCCAGTACTTC. Translating gives CASSQMGLAGGETQYF.